A selection of T cell receptor beta chains follows, all from one sample in a study of regulatory T cells in long-lasting Graves disease. TCRdb itself ran the multiplex PCR reads through MiXCR, one entry per CDR3 protein. The sample gives about 450,000 distinct CDR3 sequences, 20% to 25% of which show up once; about 26% is in the top ten. The specimen was peripheral blood mononuclear cells (PBMCs), collected when the disease was refractory, from a patient treated with antithyroid drugs. Receptor source: a female donor with Graves disease. The CDR3 runs from the conserved cysteine through the conserved F or W. The D gene is left open where the match is weak. Rows may omit the clone size; those that give it use once, few, many or a size class.

clone size: NA; V gene: TRBV20-1; D gene: NA; J gene: TRBJ2-7; CDR3 protein: CSAQKEEQYF; CDR3 DNA: TGCAGTGCTCAAAAAGAGGAGCAGTACTTC
clone size: few; V gene: TRBV24-1; D gene: NA; J gene: TRBJ2-7; CDR3 protein: CATSDTKGVHEQYF; CDR3 DNA: TGTGCCACCAGTGACACCAAGGGGGTCCACGAGCAGTACTTC
clone size: NA; V gene: TRBV30; D gene: NA; J gene: TRBJ1-1; CDR3 protein: CAWSVLQVGTEAFF; CDR3 DNA: TGTGCCTGGAGTGTACTACAGGTGGGCACTGAAGCTTTCTTT
clone size: NA; V gene: TRBV20-1; D gene: TRBD1; J gene: TRBJ1-1; CDR3 protein: CSARKGTGVGSTEAFF; CDR3 DNA: TGCAGTGCTAGAAAAGGGACAGGGGTCGGGAGCACTGAAGCTTTCTTT
clone size: NA; V gene: TRBV7-6; D gene: NA; J gene: TRBJ1-1; CDR3 protein: CASSLERTAEAFF; CDR3 DNA: TGTGCCAGCAGCTTAGAGCGGACCGCTGAAGCTTTCTTT
clone size: few; V gene: TRBV29-1; D gene: NA; J gene: TRBJ2-7; CDR3 protein: CSAEQDYEQYF; CDR3 DNA: TGCAGCGCTGAACAGGACTACGAGCAGTACTTC
clone size: few; V gene: TRBV5-1; D gene: NA; J gene: TRBJ2-6; CDR3 protein: CASSTAGANVLTF; CDR3 DNA: TGCGCCAGCAGTACAGCCGGGGCCAACGTCCTGACTTTC
clone size: many; V gene: TRBV2; D gene: TRBD1; J gene: TRBJ2-4; CDR3 protein: CASTRDRQDIQYF; CDR3 DNA: TGTGCCAGCACCCGGGACAGGCAAGACATTCAGTACTTC
clone size: NA; V gene: TRBV5-1; D gene: TRBD2; J gene: TRBJ2-7; CDR3 protein: CASNPAPSGRDEQYF; CDR3 DNA: TGCGCCAGCAACCCCGCTCCTAGCGGGAGGGACGAGCAGTACTTC
clone size: NA; V gene: TRBV2; D gene: TRBD2; J gene: TRBJ2-2; CDR3 protein: CASSETSGYPGELFF; CDR3 DNA: TGTGCCAGCAGTGAGACTAGCGGGTATCCCGGGGAGCTGTTTTTT
clone size: few; V gene: TRBV10-3; D gene: TRBD1; J gene: TRBJ1-1; CDR3 protein: CAISDRPGGYGTEAFF; CDR3 DNA: TGTGCCATCAGTGACCGGCCAGGGGGCTATGGCACTGAAGCTTTCTTT
clone size: NA; V gene: TRBV7-2; D gene: NA; J gene: TRBJ1-1; CDR3 protein: CASSLRLGGGGITEAFF; CDR3 DNA: TGTGCCAGCAGCTTAAGATTAGGGGGGGGGGGGATCACTGAAGCTTTCTTT
clone size: few; V gene: TRBV29-1; D gene: NA; J gene: TRBJ1-2; CDR3 protein: CSVDGWGTDYGYTF; CDR3 DNA: TGCAGCGTTGATGGATGGGGAACTGACTATGGCTACACCTTC
clone size: NA; V gene: TRBV30; D gene: NA; J gene: TRBJ1-1; CDR3 protein: CAWSPHIAALEAFF; CDR3 DNA: TGTGCCTGGAGTCCGCATATAGCAGCCCTTGAAGCTTTCTTT
clone size: few; V gene: TRBV6-2/TRBV6-3; D gene: TRBD2; J gene: TRBJ2-4; CDR3 protein: CASSYVGGKAKNIQYF; CDR3 DNA: TGTGCCAGCAGTTACGTGGGAGGGAAGGCCAAAAACATTCAGTACTTC
clone size: many; V gene: TRBV7-3; D gene: NA; J gene: TRBJ2-7; CDR3 protein: CASSFEVTPYEQYF; CDR3 DNA: TGTGCCAGCAGCTTTGAGGTGACCCCCTACGAGCAGTACTTC
clone size: few; V gene: TRBV25-1; D gene: NA; J gene: TRBJ1-1; CDR3 protein: CASIGIGPNTEAFF; CDR3 DNA: TGTGCCAGCATAGGAATCGGGCCGAACACTGAAGCTTTCTTT
clone size: few; V gene: TRBV7-2; D gene: NA; J gene: TRBJ1-1; CDR3 protein: CASSLDFLIGATEAFF; CDR3 DNA: TGTGCCAGCAGCTTAGACTTTCTGATAGGGGCCACTGAAGCTTTCTTT
clone size: few; V gene: TRBV28; D gene: TRBD1; J gene: TRBJ2-2; CDR3 protein: CASSAGQGSGELFF; CDR3 DNA: TGTGCCAGCAGTGCCGGACAGGGTTCCGGGGAGCTGTTTTTT
clone size: few; V gene: TRBV30; D gene: TRBD1; J gene: TRBJ1-5; CDR3 protein: CAWSVGGQGGRQPQHF; CDR3 DNA: TGTGCCTGGAGCGTAGGTGGACAGGGGGGTAGGCAGCCCCAGCATTTT
clone size: many; V gene: TRBV10-3; D gene: NA; J gene: TRBJ1-6; CDR3 protein: CAISERDASPLHF; CDR3 DNA: TGTGCCATCAGTGAACGAGATGCCTCACCCCTCCACTTT
clone size: many; V gene: TRBV12-3/TRBV12-4; D gene: NA; J gene: TRBJ2-7; CDR3 protein: CASSLTDSYEQYF; CDR3 DNA: TGTGCCAGCAGTTTGACAGACAGCTACGAGCAGTACTTC
clone size: NA; V gene: TRBV18; D gene: NA; J gene: TRBJ2-7; CDR3 protein: CASSPTTAYEQYF; CDR3 DNA: TGTGCCAGCTCACCTACGACAGCCTACGAGCAGTACTTC
clone size: NA; V gene: TRBV5-4; D gene: TRBD2; J gene: TRBJ2-5; CDR3 protein: CASSFGTSGPQALVTQYF; CDR3 DNA: TGTGCCAGCAGTTTTGGGACTAGCGGGCCCCAGGCGTTAGTGACCCAGTACTTC
clone size: NA; V gene: TRBV20-1; D gene: TRBD2; J gene: TRBJ2-2; CDR3 protein: CSARDVTSEPYTGELFF; CDR3 DNA: TGCAGTGCTAGAGACGTGACTAGCGAGCCGTACACCGGGGAGCTGTTTTTT
clone size: many; V gene: TRBV2; D gene: NA; J gene: TRBJ2-7; CDR3 protein: CASGGAGEQYF; CDR3 DNA: TGTGCCAGCGGGGGGGCCGGAGAGCAGTACTTC
clone size: NA; V gene: TRBV29-1; D gene: TRBD1; J gene: TRBJ1-2; CDR3 protein: CSVEDRSQRQGTQLHTF; CDR3 DNA: TGCAGCGTTGAAGATCGCTCCCAGCGACAGGGGACCCAACTCCACACCTTC
clone size: NA; V gene: TRBV6-6; D gene: NA; J gene: TRBJ1-1; CDR3 protein: CASSYSYRDARAFF; CDR3 DNA: TGTGCCAGCAGTTACTCGTACAGGGACGCTAGAGCTTTCTTT
clone size: many; V gene: TRBV11-2; D gene: TRBD2; J gene: TRBJ2-7; CDR3 protein: CASSLVGAGGPNEQYF; CDR3 DNA: TGTGCCAGCAGCTTAGTGGGAGCGGGAGGGCCCAACGAGCAGTACTTC